The 23 T cell receptor beta chains given below trace back to one sample, sequenced in a study of post-analysis software for immune sequencing data. Antigens of these TCRs are unknown. TCR beta libraries were prepared from cDNA with unique molecular identifiers. From the PCR reads, TCRdb called clonotypes with MiXCR, one entry per CDR3 protein. The data show 750,000 to 900,000 distinct CDR3 sequences, with about 45% seen just once and roughly 5% held by the top ten. The study, taken as a whole, reports: Patients had higher frequencies than controls of about five TRBV segments, including TRBV5-6, TRBV5-1 and TRBV20-1.

Input material: blood. These TCRs come from a girl aged 5-17 years with multiple sclerosis.

This clonotype showed up just a few times. This chain connects TRBV20-1 to TRBJ2-5; unclear D gene. The germline V gene encodes CDR1 DFQATT and CDR2 SNEGSKA (reference sequence). The CDR3 covers 15 residues. V lost 6 bases to trimming and J lost 5 bases, with 22 bases between them. The CDR3 coding sequence is TGCAGTGCCGAAAAGGGCGCTAGTGAAGGGGAGACCCAGTACTTC. Its protein is CSAEKGASEGETQYF.

This clonotype was detected a few times. V is TRBV7-2 and J is TRBJ2-5; unclear D gene. This CDR3 region has 14 residues. V was shortened by 2 bases and J by 5 bases, with 12 bases between the two germline ends. Germline V gives CDR1 SGHTA, CDR2 FQGNSA. The CDR3 coding sequence is TGTGCCAGCAGCTTACTCCTTACGATCGAGACCCAGTACTTC. It yields the protein CASSLLLTIETQYF.

The CDR3 protein is CASSSLAGRSQETQYF. In DNA form, the CDR3 reads TGCGCCAGCAGCTCCCTAGCGGGAAGGAGCCAAGAGACCCAGTACTTC. The chain recombines TRBV4-3 with TRBJ2-5; 9 bases fit TRBD2. Unmatched junction bases numbered 8, after V lost 5 bases and J lost 1 base. This CDR3 is built from 16 residues. Looked up from germline, CDR1 is LGHNA and CDR2 is YSLEER.

The chain links TRBV4-3 to TRBJ2-7, with 7 bases aligning to TRBD2. Germline V gene data show CDR1 as LGHNA and CDR2 as YSLEER. The junction had 6 bases not matched to a gene; V was cut back by 2 bases and J by 2 bases. CDR3 size: 15 residues. Here the CDR3 DNA reads TGCGCCAGCAGCCAAAGGCTAGCGGAAACCTACGAGCAGTACTTC. Translation gives CASSQRLAETYEQYF.

This clonotype appeared many times. The chain joins TRBV9 to TRBJ2-5, with 9 bases lining up with TRBD2. This CDR3 has 13 residues. CDR1 is SGDLS and CDR2 is YYNGEE in the germline V gene. V gave up 8 bases and J gave up 3 bases; unmatched junction bases: 5. CDR3 residues: CASSVAGEETQYF. The CDR3 region has the DNA TGTGCCAGTAGTGTAGCGGGAGAAGAGACCCAGTACTTC.

The V gene is TRBV11-1, the J gene TRBJ1-2; TRBD1 matches at 8 bases. Germline V gene lookup returns CDR1 SGHAT and CDR2 FQDESV (reference sequence). The CDR3 spans 14 residues. Trimming cost V 5 bases and J 6 bases; bases outside gene matches: 8. CDR3 coding DNA: TGTGCCAGCAGCGGGGGACAGGTGCCCAATGGCTACACCTTC. Encoded protein: CASSGGQVPNGYTF.

The sample holds a few counts of this clonotype. The CDR3: CASSQDASGNNEQFF. The CDR3 DNA follows: TGTGCCAGCAGCCAAGACGCTAGCGGCAACAATGAGCAGTTCTTC. The V and J genes are TRBV3-1 and TRBJ2-1; 7 nucleotides agree with TRBD2. From germline, CDR1 is LGHDT and CDR2 YNNKEL (reference sequence). Losses at the gene ends were 0 bases for V and 5 bases for J; bases not matched to a gene: 4. The CDR3 consists of 15 residues.

The rearrangement links TRBV24-1 to TRBJ2-2; perhaps TRBD1 as D (6 bases). Germline CDR1 and CDR2: KGHDR and SFDVKD. V dropped 3 bases and J dropped 4 bases, with 11 bases sitting between them. This CDR3 comprises 15 residues. This CDR3 is CATSDLRGGTGELFF. CDR3 nucleotides: TGTGCCACCAGTGATCTCAGGGGTGGCACCGGGGAGCTGTTTTTT.

This clonotype was counted a few times. This sequence joins TRBV12-3 or TRBV12-4 and TRBJ2-1; 8 bases agree with TRBD2. The ends lost 5 bases at V and 2 bases at J; junction bases unmatched: 2. The CDR3 is 14 amino acids. Written as DNA, the CDR3 is TGTGCCAGCAGTATCGGGAGGGCCTACAATGAGCAGTTCTTC. Its protein product is CASSIGRAYNEQFF.

This clonotype was counted a single time. It is likely a read error, because the conserved phenylalanine at the end of the CDR3 is missing. The V and J genes are TRBV18 and TRBJ2-7; TRBD1 might be the D (5 bases). The CDR3 spans 13 residues. V was shortened by 2 bases and J by 2 bases, with 7 bases between the two germline ends. The germline V gene encodes CDR1 KGHSH and CDR2 LQKENI. In nucleotides, the CDR3 is TGTGCCAGCTCACCAAAACAGGCCTACGAGCAGTACTGC. Translation gives CASSPKQAYEQYC.

The rearrangement uses TRBV15 and TRBJ1-5; perhaps TRBD1 as D (5 bases). This CDR3 has 17 residues. Trimming left V 0 bases short and J 4 bases short, with 16 bases between. The germline V gene has CDR1 LNHNV and CDR2 YYDKDF (reference sequence). CDR3 loop: CATSRDRQGTGNQPQHF. In DNA, the CDR3 is TGTGCCACCAGCAGAGATAGGCAGGGCACGGGGAATCAGCCCCAGCATTTT.

V usage is TRBV20-1 and J usage is TRBJ2-5; 11 bases map to TRBD2. The CDR3 covers 13 residues. Germline CDR1 reads DFQATT; CDR2 reads SNEGSKA (reference sequence). The CDR3 sequence is CSARSSGGKTQYF. CDR3 nucleotide sequence: TGCAGCGCCCGTTCTAGCGGGGGGAAGACCCAGTACTTC.

This clonotype was seen a handful of times. The chain couples TRBV5-6 to TRBJ2-5; no firm D call. With 0 bases removed from V and 5 bases from J, the gap between germline ends came to 14 bases. This CDR3 is 15 amino acids long. Per germline, CDR1 SGHDT and CDR2 YYEEEE. CDR3 protein: CASSLVGKGHETQYF. In DNA, the CDR3 is TGTGCCAGCAGCTTGGTGGGGAAGGGTCATGAGACCCAGTACTTC. The full variable domain, in which reference TRBV5-6 and TRBJ2-5 provide the parts outside the CDR3, is DAGVTQSPTHLIKTRGQQVTLRCSPKSGHDTVSWYQQALGQGPQFIFQYYEEEERQRGNFPDRFSGHQFPNYSSELNVNALLLGDSALYLCASSLVGKGHETQYFGPGTRLLVL.

This clonotype has only a few counts. The chain couples TRBV20-1 to TRBJ2-7, with no clear D. Germline CDR1 DFQATT, CDR2 SNEGSKA (reference sequence). The CDR3 extends over 12 amino acids. V lost 6 bases to trimming and J lost 6 bases, with 15 bases between them. CDR3 nucleotide sequence: TGCAGTGCCGCCGGGCCACCAGGCGAGCAGTACTTC. Its translation: CSAAGPPGEQYF.

This chain connects TRBV29-1 to TRBJ2-5; D possibly corresponds to TRBD1 (6 bases). Germline lookup yields CDR1 SQVTM and CDR2 ANQGSEA. The CDR3 runs 12 residues. V lost 3 bases and J 3 bases, leaving 8 bases between the germline ends. The CDR3 DNA is TGCAGCGTTGAGAGGACAGAAGAGACCCAGTACTTC. It specifies CSVERTEETQYF.

The chain recombines TRBV6-2 or TRBV6-3 with TRBJ2-4; D may be TRBD1 (6 bases). CDR1 MNHEY and CDR2 SVGEGT come from the germline V gene. This CDR3 is built from 14 residues. V was clipped by 7 bases and J by 4 bases, with 14 bases between them. CDR3 nucleotide sequence: TGTGCCAGCATCGGCTCAGGGGATAAAAACATTCAGTACTTC. Translation gives CASIGSGDKNIQYF.

The chain has TRBV7-8 and TRBJ2-6, with D tentatively TRBD1 (6 bases). Germline V gene sequence: CDR1 SGHVS, CDR2 FQNEAQ. This CDR3 contains 19 residues. V dropped 4 bases and J dropped 0 bases, with 19 bases sitting between them. The CDR3 here is CASSYTQGALFSGANVLTF. The CDR3 nucleotides are TGTGCCAGCAGCTACACACAGGGAGCCCTGTTCTCTGGGGCCAACGTCCTGACTTTC.

This clonotype occurred a few times. The V and J genes are TRBV13 and TRBJ1-2; possibly TRBD1 for D (5 bases). This CDR3 is 15 amino acids long. Germline CDR1 reads PRHDT; CDR2 reads FYEKMQ (reference sequence). V shed 5 bases and J shed 3 bases, with 16 bases lying between them. In DNA, the CDR3 is TGTGCCAGCAGCCCTCGAATTAGGGGAGACTATGGCTACACCTTC. Protein sequence: CASSPRIRGDYGYTF.

V is TRBV12-3 or TRBV12-4 and J is TRBJ1-1; 9 nucleotides match TRBD1. Trimming cost V 7 bases and J 9 bases; bases outside gene matches: 15. The CDR3 covers 15 residues. The CDR3 DNA reads TGTGCCAGCACAGCCTCCTTCCCAGGACAGGGGAAAGCTTTCTTT. It encodes CASTASFPGQGKAFF.

This clonotype was seen more than once but under ten times. An end of the junction does not agree with germline; a read error may underlie this. The genes are TRBV7-7 and TRBJ2-1, with TRBD2 matching 7 bases. The germline V gene has CDR1 SSHAT and CDR2 FNYEAQ (reference sequence). The CDR3 has 15 residues. CDR3 residues: CASSPRPGEGNEQFF. CDR3 DNA sequence: TGTGCTAGCAGCCCCAGACCGGGGGAGGGAAATGAGCAGTTCTTC.

In DNA, the CDR3 is TGCAGTGCTAGAGTAGTAGTTTCCTACGAGCAGTACTTC. It yields the protein CSARVVVSYEQYF. The chain links TRBV20-1 to TRBJ2-7; D gene ambiguous. The CDR3 is made up of 13 amino acids. Trimming cost V 1 base and J 1 base, with 8 bases left between them. In germline, CDR1 is DFQATT, CDR2 SNEGSKA (reference sequence).

In regard to this clonotype: The junction shows a germline mismatch at one end, possibly a read error. This rearrangement joins TRBV20-1 to TRBJ2-3, with D perhaps being TRBD1 or TRBD2 (5 bases each). Germline V CDR1 and CDR2: DFQATT, SNEGSKA (reference sequence). CDR3 length equals 16 residues. The CDR3 DNA is TGTAGTGCTAGAGGAGTAGGAGGCAGGGAACCAGATACGCAGTATTTT. Protein sequence: CSARGVGGREPDTQYF.

The chain employs TRBV13 and TRBJ2-5, with 9 bases aligning to TRBD1. After removal of 1 base from V and 5 bases from J, the junction contained 11 bases not matched to a gene. Germline V gene data show CDR1 as PRHDT and CDR2 as FYEKMQ (reference sequence). This CDR3 is 17 amino acids long. The CDR3 DNA reads TGTGCCAGCAGCTTAGACAGGGGGCTGAAGAACGCGGAGACCCAGTACTTC. Its protein product is CASSLDRGLKNAETQYF. The variable domain in full, completed from reference TRBV13 and TRBJ2-5, reads AAGVIQSPRHLIKEKRETATLKCYPIPRHDTVYWYQQGPGQDPQFLISFYEKMQSDKGSIPDRFSAQQFSDYHSELNMSSLELGDSALYFCASSLDRGLKNAETQYFGPGTRLLVL.